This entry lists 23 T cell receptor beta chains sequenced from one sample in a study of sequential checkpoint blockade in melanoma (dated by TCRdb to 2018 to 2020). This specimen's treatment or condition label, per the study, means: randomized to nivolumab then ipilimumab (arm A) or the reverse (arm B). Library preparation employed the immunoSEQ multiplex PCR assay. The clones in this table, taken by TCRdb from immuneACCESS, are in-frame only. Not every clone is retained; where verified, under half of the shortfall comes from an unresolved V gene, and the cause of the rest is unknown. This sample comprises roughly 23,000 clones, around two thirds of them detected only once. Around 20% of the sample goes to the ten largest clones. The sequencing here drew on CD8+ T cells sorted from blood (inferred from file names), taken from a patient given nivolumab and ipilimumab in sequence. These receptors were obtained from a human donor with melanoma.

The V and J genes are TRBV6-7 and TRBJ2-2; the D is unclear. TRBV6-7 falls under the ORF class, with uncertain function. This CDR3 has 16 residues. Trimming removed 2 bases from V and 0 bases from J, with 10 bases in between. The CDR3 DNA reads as TGTGCCAGCAGTTACGAGATTATCCCGAACACCGGGGAGCTGTTTTTT. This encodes CASSYEIIPNTGELFF.

The CDR3 spells CASSPLTPITPEAFF. The CDR3 DNA is TGTGCCAGCAGCCCACTTACCCCAATAACCCCCGAAGCTTTCTTT. The rearrangement uses TRBV7-9 and TRBJ1-1; D is uncertain. The V end lost 5 bases, the J end lost 8 bases, and 21 bases lay between the germline ends. The germline CDR1 and CDR2 sequences are SEHNR and FQNEAQ (reference sequence). The CDR3 runs to 15 residues.

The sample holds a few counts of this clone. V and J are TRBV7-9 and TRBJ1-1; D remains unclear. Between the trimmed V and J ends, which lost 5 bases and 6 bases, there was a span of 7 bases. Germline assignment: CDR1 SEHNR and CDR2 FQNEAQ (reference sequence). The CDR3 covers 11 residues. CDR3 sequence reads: CASSMRPEAFF. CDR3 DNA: TGTGCCAGCAGCATGAGGCCTGAAGCTTTCTTT.

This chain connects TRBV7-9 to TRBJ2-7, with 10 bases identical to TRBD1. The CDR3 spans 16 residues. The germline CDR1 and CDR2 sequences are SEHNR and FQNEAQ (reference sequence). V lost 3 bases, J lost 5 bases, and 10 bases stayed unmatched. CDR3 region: CASSLASGQGWNEQYF. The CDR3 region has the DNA TGTGCCAGCAGCTTGGCCTCGGGACAGGGGTGGAACGAGCAGTACTTC.

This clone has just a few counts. CDR3 sequence: CASNSGDGYTF. CDR3 nucleotides: TGCGCCAGCAACTCCGGAGATGGCTACACCTTC. The chain has TRBV5-1 and TRBJ1-2; D remains ambiguous. V shed 6 bases and J shed 6 bases, with 9 bases lying between them. Germline assignment: CDR1 SGHRS and CDR2 YFSETQ. The CDR3 is 11 amino acids.

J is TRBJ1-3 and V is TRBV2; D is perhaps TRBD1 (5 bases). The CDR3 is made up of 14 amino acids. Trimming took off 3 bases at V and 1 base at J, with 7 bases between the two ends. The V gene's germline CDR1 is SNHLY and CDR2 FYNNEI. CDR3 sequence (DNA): TGTGCCAGCAGTGAGGGGGGTTCTGGAAACACCATATATTTT. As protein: CASSEGGSGNTIYF.

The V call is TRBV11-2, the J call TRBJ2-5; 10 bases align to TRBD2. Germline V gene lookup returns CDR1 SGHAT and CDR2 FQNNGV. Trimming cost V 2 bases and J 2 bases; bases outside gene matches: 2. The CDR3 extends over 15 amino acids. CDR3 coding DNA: TGTGCCAGCAGCTTAACTAGCGGGGAACAAGAGACCCAGTACTTC. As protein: CASSLTSGEQETQYF.

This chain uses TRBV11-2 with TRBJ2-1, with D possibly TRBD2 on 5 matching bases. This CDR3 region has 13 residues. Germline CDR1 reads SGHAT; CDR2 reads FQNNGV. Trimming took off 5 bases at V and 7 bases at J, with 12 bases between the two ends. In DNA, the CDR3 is TGTGCCAGCAGCCCACTGACGGGGAATGAGCAGTTCTTC. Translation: CASSPLTGNEQFF.

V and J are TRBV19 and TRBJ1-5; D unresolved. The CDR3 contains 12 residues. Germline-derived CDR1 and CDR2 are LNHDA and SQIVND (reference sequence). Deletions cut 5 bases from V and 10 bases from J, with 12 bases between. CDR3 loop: CASSLAGSPQHF. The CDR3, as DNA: TGTGCCAGTAGTCTGGCCGGGAGTCCCCAGCATTTT.

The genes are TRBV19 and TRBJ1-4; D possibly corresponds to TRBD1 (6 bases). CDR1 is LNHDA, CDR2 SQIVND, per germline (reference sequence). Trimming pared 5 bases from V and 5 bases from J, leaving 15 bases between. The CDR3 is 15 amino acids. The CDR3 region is CASSPERTVNEKLFF. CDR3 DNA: TGTGCCAGTAGTCCCGAAAGGACAGTAAATGAAAAACTGTTTTTT.

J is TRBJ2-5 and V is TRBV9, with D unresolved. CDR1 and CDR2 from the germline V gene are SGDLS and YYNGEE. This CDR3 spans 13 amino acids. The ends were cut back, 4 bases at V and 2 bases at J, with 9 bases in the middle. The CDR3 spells CASSPGGQETQYF. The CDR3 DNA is TGTGCCAGCAGCCCAGGTGGGCAAGAGACCCAGTACTTC.

The CDR3 nucleotides read TGCGCCAGCAGCCGACCGGGACAGCTCCAAGAGACCCAGTACTTC. Its translation is CASSRPGQLQETQYF. The V gene is TRBV5-1, the J gene TRBJ2-5; 7 bases are shared with TRBD1. This CDR3 comprises 15 residues. Germline V gives CDR1 SGHRS, CDR2 YFSETQ. V dropped 4 bases and J dropped 1; count of bases not matched to a gene: 7.

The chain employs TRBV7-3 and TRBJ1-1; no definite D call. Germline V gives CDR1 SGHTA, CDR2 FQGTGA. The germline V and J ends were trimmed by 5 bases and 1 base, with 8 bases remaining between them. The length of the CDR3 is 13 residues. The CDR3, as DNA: TGTGCCAGCAGCACCTCAGGGAACACTGAAGCTTTCTTT. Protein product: CASSTSGNTEAFF.

The CDR3 DNA is TGTGCCAGCAGCGCCGGGACAGGGGGAAATCCACCCCTCCACTTT. Protein product: CASSAGTGGNPPLHF. This chain connects TRBV9 to TRBJ1-6; TRBD1 agrees at 11 bases. From germline, CDR1 is SGDLS and CDR2 YYNGEE. The V segment lost 3 bases and the J segment 11 bases; nucleotides outside the gene matches: 7. The CDR3 has 15 residues.

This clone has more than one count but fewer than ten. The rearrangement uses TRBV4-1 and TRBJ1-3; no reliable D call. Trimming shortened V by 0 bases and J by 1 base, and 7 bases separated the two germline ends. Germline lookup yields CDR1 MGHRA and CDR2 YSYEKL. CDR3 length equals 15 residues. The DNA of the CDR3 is TGCGCCAGCAGCCAAGATCGGCGGTCTGGAAACACCATATATTTT. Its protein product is CASSQDRRSGNTIYF.

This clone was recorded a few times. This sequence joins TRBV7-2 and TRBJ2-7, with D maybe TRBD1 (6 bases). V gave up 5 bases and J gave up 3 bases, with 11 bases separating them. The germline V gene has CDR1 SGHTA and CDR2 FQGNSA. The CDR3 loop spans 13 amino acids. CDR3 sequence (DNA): TGTGCCAGCAGCGCACAGGGCGGCTACGAGCAGTACTTC. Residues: CASSAQGGYEQYF.

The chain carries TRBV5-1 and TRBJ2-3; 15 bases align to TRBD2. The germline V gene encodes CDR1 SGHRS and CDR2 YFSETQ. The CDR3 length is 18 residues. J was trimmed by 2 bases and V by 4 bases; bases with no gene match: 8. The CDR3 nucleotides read TGCGCCAGCAGCCCAGGACTAGCGGGGGGGCTTTCCACAGATACGCAGTATTTT. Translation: CASSPGLAGGLSTDTQYF.

The CDR3 protein is CASSQERSNTGELFF. CDR3 in DNA: TGTGCCAGCAGCCAAGAGAGGTCGAACACCGGGGAGCTGTTTTTT. The chain uses TRBV4-2 and TRBJ2-2; D is unclear. Germline values: CDR1 LGHNA, CDR2 YNFKEQ. This CDR3 is 15 amino acids long. Between the trimmed V and J ends, which lost 0 bases and 0 bases, there was a span of 5 bases.

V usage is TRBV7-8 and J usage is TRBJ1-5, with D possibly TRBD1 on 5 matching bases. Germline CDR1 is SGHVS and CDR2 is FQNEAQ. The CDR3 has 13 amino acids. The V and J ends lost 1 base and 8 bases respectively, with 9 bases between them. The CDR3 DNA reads TGTGCCAGCAGCTTAGGGGGGAGGGAGCCCCAGCATTTT. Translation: CASSLGGREPQHF.

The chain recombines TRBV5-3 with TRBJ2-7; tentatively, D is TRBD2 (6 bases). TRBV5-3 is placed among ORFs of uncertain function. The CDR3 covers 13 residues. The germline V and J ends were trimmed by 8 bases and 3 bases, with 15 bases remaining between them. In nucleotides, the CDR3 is TGTGCCAGCAGCCCCCGGGAGAACTACGAGCAGTACGTC. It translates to CASSPRENYEQYV.

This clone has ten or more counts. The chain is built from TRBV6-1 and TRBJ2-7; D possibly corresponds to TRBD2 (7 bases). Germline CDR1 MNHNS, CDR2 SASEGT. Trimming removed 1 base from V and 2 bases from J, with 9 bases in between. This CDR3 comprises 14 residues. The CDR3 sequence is CASSEEGGPYEQYV. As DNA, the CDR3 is TGTGCCAGCAGTGAAGAGGGGGGGCCCTACGAGCAGTACGTC.

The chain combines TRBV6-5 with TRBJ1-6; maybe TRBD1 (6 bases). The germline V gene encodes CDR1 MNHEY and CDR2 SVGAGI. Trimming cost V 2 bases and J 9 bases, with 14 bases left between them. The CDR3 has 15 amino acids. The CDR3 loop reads CASSYGAGEGSPLHF. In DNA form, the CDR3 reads TGTGCCAGCAGTTACGGGGCAGGGGAAGGTTCACCCCTCCACTTT.

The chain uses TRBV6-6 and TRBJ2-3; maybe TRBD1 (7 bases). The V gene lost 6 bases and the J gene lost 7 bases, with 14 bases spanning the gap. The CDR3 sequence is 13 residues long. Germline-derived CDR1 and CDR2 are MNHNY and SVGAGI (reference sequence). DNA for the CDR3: TGTGCCAGCAGGCCGGAGGGGGCGAATACGCAGTATTTT. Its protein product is CASRPEGANTQYF.